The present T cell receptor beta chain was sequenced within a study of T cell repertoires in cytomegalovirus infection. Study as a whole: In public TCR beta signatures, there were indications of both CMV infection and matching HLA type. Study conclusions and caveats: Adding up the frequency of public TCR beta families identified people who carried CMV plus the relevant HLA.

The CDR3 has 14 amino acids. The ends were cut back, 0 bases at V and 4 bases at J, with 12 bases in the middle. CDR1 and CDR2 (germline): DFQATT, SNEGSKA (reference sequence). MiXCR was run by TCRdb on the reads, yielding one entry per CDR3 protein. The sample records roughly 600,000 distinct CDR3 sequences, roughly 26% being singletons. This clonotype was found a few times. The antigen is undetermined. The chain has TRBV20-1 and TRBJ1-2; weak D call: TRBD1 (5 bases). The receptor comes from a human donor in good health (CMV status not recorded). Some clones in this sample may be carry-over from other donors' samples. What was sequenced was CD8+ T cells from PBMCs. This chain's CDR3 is CSARDQIRGYGYTF. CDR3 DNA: TGCAGTGCTAGAGATCAGATAAGGGGCTATGGCTACACCTTC.